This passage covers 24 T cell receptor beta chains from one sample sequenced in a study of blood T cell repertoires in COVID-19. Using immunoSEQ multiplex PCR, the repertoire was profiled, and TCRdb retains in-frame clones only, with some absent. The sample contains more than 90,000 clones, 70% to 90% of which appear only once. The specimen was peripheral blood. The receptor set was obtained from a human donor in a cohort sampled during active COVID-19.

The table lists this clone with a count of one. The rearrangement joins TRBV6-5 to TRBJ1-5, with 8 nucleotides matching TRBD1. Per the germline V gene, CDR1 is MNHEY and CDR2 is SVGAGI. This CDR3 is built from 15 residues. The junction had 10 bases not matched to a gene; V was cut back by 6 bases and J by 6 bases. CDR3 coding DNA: TGTGCCAGCAGGCTCAGGGGGCTGGGACGTCAGCCCCAGCATTTT. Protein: CASRLRGLGRQPQHF.

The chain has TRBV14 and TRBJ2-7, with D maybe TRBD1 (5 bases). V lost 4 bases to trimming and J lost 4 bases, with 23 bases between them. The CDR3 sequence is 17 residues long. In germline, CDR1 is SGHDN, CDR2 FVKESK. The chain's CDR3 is CASSPHLGQGVTYEQYF. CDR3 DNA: TGTGCCAGCAGCCCTCACTTGGGGCAAGGGGTGACGTACGAGCAGTACTTC.

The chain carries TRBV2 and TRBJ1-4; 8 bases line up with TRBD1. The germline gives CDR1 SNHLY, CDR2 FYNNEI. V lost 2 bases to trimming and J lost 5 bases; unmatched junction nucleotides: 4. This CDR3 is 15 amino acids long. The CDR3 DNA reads TGTGCCAGCAGTGAATGGACAGGGCTCAATGAAAAACTGTTTTTT. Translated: CASSEWTGLNEKLFF.

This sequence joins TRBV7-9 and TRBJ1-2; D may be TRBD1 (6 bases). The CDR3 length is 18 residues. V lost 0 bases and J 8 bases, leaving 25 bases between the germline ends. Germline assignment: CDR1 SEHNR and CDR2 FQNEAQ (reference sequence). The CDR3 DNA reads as TGTGCCAGCAGCTTAGCATATATAGGGACAACTCTAAGGTCGGGCTACACCTTC. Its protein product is CASSLAYIGTTLRSGYTF.

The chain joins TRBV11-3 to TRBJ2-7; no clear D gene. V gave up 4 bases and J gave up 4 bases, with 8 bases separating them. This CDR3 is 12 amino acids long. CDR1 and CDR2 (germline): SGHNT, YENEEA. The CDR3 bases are TGTGCCAGCAGCTACGCCGGGTACGAGCAGTACTTC. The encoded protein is CASSYAGYEQYF.

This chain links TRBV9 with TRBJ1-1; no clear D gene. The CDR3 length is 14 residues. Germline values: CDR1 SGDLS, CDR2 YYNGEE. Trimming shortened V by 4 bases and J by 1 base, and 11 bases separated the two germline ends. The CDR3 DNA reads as TGTGCCAGCAGCCGGGGAGCGGAGAACACTGAAGCTTTCTTT. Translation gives CASSRGAENTEAFF.

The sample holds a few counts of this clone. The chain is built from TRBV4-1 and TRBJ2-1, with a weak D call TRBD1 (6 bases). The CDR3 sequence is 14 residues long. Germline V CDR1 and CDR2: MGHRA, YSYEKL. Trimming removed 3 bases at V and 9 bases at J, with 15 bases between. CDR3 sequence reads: CASSQRGNRGEQFF. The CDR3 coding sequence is TGCGCCAGCAGCCAGAGGGGGAACAGAGGTGAGCAGTTCTTC.

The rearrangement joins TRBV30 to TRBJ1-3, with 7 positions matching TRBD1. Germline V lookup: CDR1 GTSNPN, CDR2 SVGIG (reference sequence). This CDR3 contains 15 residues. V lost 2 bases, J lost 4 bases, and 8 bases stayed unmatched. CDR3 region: CAWSTDRAAGNTIYF. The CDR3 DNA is TGTGCCTGGAGTACTGACAGGGCTGCCGGAAACACCATATATTTT. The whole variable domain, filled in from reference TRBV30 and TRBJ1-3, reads SQTIHQWPATLVQPVGSPLSLECTVEGTSNPNLYWYRQAAGRGLQLLFYSVGIGQISSEVPQNLSASRPQDRQFILSSKKLLLSDSGFYLCAWSTDRAAGNTIYFGEGSWLTVV.

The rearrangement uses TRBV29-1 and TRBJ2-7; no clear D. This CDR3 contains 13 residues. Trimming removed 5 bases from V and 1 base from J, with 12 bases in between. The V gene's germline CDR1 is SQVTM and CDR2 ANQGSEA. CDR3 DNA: TGCAGCGTTTACGGTGCAGGATCCTACGAGCAGTACTTC. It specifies CSVYGAGSYEQYF.

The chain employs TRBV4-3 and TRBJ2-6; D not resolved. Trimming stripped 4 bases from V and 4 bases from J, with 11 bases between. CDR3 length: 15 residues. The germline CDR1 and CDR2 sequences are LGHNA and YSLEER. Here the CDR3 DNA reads TGCGCCAGCAGCCCGACGGTCGGGGGGGCCAACGTCCTGACTTTC. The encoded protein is CASSPTVGGANVLTF.

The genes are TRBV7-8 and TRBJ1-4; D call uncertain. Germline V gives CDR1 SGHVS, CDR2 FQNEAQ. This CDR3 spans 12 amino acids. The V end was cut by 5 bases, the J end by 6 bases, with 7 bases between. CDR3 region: CASSGSYEKLFF. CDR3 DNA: TGTGCCAGCAGCGGGAGTTATGAAAAACTGTTTTTT.

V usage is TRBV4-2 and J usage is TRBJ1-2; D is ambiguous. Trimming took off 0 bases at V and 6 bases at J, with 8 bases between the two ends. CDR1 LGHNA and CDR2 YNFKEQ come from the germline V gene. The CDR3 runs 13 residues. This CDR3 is CASSQDAGNGYTF. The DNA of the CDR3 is TGTGCCAGCAGCCAAGATGCCGGGAATGGCTACACCTTC.

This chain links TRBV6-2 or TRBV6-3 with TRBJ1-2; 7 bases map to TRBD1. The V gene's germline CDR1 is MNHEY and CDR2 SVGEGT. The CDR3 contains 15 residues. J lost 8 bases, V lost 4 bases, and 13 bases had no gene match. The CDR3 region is CASSSDSGQWDGYTF. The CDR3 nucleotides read TGTGCCAGCAGTTCCGACTCGGGACAGTGGGACGGCTACACCTTC.

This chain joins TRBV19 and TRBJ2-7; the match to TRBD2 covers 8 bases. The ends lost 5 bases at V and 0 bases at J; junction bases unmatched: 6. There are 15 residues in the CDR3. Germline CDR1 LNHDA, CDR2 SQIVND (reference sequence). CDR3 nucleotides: TGTGCCAGTAGTCGGGGTAGCGGGAACTCCTACGAGCAGTACTTC. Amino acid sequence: CASSRGSGNSYEQYF.

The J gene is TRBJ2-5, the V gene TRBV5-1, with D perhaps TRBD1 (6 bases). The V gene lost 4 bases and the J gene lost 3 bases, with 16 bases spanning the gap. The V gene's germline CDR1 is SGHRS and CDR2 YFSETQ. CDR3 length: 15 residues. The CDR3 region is CASSGIQGQKETQYF. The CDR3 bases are TGCGCCAGCAGCGGCATCCAGGGGCAGAAAGAGACCCAGTACTTC.

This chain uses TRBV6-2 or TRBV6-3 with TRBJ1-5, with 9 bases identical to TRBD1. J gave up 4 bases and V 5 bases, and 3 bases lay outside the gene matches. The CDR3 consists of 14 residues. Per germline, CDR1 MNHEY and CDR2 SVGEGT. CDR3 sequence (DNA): TGTGCCAGCAGTCCCGGGACAGGGAATCAGCCCCAGCATTTT. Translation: CASSPGTGNQPQHF.

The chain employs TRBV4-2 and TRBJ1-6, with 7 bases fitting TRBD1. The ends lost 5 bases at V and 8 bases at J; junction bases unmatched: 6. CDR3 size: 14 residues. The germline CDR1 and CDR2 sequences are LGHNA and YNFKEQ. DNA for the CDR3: TGTGCCAGCAGCGGTCAGGGGGGCGATTCACCCCTCCACTTT. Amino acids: CASSGQGGDSPLHF.

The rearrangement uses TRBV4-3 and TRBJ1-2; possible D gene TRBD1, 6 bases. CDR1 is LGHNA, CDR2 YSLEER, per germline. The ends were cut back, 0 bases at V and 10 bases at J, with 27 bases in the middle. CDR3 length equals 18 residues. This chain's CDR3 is CASSQDNRGARSSRVYTF. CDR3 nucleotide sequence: TGCGCCAGCAGCCAAGATAATCGGGGGGCGCGAAGTTCTAGGGTCTACACCTTC.

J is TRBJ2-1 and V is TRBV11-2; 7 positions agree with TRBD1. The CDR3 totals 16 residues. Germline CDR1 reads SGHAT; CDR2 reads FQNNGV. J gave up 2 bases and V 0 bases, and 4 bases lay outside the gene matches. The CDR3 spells CASSLDGDRTYNEQFF. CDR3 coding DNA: TGTGCCAGCAGCTTAGATGGGGACAGAACCTACAATGAGCAGTTCTTC.

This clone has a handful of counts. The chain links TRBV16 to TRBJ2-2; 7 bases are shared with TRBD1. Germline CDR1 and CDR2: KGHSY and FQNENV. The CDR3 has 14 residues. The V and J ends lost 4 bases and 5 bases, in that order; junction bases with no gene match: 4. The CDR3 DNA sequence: TGTGCCAGCAGCCCTCGACAGGGAACCGGGGAGCTGTTTTTT. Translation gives CASSPRQGTGELFF.

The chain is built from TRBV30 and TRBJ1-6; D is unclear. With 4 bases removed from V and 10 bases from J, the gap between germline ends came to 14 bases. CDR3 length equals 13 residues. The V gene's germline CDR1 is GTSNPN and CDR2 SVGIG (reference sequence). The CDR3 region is CAWNQIGRSPLHF. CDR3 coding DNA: TGTGCCTGGAATCAAATCGGGAGGTCACCCCTCCACTTT. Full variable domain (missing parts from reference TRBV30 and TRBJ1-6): SQTIHQWPATLVQPVGSPLSLECTVEGTSNPNLYWYRQAAGRGLQLLFYSVGIGQISSEVPQNLSASRPQDRQFILSSKKLLLSDSGFYLCAWNQIGRSPLHFGNGTRLTVT.

CDR3 residues: CSVEREAPYEQYF. DNA of the CDR3: TGCAGCGTGGAGCGGGAGGCCCCCTACGAGCAGTACTTC. The chain joins TRBV29-1 to TRBJ2-7, with 9 bases fitting TRBD2. CDR1 and CDR2 (germline): SQVTM, ANQGSEA. The junction had 5 bases not matched to a gene; V was cut back by 6 bases and J by 2 bases. This CDR3 has 13 amino acids.

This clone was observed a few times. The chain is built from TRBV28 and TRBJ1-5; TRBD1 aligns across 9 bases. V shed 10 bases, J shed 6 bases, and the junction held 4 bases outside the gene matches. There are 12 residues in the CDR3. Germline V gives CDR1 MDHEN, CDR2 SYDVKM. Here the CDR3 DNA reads TGTGCCACCGGGGACAGGGCTCAGCCCCAGCATTTT. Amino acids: CATGDRAQPQHF.

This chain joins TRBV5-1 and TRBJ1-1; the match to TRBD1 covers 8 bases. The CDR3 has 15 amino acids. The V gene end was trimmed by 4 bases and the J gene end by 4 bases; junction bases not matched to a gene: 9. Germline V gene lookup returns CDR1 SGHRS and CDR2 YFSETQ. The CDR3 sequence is CASSAYPTGATEAFF. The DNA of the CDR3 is TGCGCCAGCAGCGCTTACCCGACAGGGGCCACTGAAGCTTTCTTT.